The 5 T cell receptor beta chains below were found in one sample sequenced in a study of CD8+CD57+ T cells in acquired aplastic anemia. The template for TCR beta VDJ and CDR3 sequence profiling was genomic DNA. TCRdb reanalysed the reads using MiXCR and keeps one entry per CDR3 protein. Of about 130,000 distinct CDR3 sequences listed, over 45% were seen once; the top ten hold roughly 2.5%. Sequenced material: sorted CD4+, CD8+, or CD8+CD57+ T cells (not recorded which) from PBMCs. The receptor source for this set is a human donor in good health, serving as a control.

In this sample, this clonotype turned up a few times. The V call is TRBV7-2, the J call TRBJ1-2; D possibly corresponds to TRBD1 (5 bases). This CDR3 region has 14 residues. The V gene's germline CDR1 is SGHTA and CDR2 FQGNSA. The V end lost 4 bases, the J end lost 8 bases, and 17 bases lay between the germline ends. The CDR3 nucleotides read TGTGCCAGCAGCTCAATTCAGGGTGTCTTCGGCTACACCTTC. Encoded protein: CASSSIQGVFGYTF.

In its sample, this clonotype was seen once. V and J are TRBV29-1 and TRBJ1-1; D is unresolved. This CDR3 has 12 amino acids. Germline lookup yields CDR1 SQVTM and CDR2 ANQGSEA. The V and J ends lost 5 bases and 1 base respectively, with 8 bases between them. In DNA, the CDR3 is TGCAGCGTTCAGGATTCGAACACTGAAGCTTTCTTT. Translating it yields CSVQDSNTEAFF.

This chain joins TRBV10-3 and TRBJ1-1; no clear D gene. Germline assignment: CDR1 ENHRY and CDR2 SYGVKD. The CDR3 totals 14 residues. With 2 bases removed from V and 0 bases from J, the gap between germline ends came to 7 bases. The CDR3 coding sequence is TGTGCCATCAGTGAGCCTTCCTTGAACACTGAAGCTTTCTTT. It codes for CAISEPSLNTEAFF.

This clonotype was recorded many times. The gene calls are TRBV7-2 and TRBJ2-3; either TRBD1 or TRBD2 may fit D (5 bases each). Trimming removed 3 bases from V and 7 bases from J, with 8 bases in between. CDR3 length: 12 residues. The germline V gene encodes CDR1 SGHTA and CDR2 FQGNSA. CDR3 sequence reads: CASSFGANTQYF. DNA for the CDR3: TGTGCCAGCAGCTTCGGGGCCAATACGCAGTATTTT.

The CDR3 protein is CASSGLSSLGGKAFF. CDR3 coding DNA: TGTGCCAGCAGTGGGCTGTCCAGCCTAGGGGGGAAAGCTTTCTTT. The J gene is TRBJ1-1, the V gene TRBV2, with D possibly being TRBD1 (6 bases). Per the germline V gene, CDR1 is SNHLY and CDR2 is FYNNEI. There are 15 residues in the CDR3. V gave up 4 bases and J gave up 9 bases, with 21 bases separating them.